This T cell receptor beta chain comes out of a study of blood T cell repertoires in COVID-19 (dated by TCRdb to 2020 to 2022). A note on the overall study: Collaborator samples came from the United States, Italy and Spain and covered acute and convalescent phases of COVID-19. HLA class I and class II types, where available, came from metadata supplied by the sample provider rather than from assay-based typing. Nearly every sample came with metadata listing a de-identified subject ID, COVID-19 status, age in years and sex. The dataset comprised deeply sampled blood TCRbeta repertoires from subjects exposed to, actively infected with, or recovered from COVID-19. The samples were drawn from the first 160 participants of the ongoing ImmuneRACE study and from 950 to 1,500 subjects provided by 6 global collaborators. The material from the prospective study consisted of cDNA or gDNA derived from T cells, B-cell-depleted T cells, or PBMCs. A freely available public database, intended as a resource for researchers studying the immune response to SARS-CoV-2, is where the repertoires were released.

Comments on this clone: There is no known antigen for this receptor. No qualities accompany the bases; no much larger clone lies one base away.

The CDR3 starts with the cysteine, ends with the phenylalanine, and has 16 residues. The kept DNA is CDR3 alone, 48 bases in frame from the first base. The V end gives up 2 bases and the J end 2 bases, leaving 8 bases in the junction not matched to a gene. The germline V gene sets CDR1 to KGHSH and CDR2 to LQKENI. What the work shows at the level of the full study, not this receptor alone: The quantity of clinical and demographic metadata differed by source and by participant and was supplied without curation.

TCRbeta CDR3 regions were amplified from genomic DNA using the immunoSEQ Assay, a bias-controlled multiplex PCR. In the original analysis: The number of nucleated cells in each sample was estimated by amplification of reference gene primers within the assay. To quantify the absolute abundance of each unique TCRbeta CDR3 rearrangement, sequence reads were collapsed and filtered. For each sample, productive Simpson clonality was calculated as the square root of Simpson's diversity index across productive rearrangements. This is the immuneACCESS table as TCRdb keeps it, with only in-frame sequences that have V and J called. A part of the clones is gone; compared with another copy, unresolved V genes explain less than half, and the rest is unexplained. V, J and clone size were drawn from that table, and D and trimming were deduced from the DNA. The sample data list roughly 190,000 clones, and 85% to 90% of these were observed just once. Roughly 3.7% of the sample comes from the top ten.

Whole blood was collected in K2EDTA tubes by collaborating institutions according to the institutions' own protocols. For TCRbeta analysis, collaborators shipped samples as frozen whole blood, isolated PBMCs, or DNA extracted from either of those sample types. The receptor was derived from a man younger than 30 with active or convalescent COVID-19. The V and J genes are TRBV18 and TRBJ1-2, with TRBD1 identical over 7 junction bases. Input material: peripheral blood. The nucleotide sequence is TGTGCCAGCTCACCAGGGACAGATACTCCGAACTATGGCTACACCTTC. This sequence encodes CASSPGTDTPNYGYTF. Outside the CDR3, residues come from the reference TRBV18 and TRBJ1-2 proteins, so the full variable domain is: NAGVMQNPRHLVRRRGQEARLRCSPMKGHSHVYWYRQLPEEGLKFMVYLQKENIIDESGMPKERFSAEFPKEGPSILRIQQVVRGDSAAYFCASSPGTDTPNYGYTFGSGTRLTVV.